The 16 T cell receptor beta chains in this list originate from one sample, sequenced in a study of molecular identifiers for immune sequencing clone quantification. TCRdb independently ran MiXCR on the PCR reads; one entry per CDR3 protein. Of about 640,000 distinct CDR3 sequences listed, 20% were seen once; the top ten hold 0.85% to 0.9%. The sequencing input was naive CD8+ T cells from blood, with Jurkat cell RNA spiked in. Indicated subset: FACS-sorted CD8+CD4-CCR7+CD45RA+ naive T cells. Receptors were obtained from a human donor in good health. Some libraries in this study had Jurkat cell RNA spiked in.

This clonotype occurred a few times. The chain uses TRBV2 and TRBJ1-2; possibly TRBD1 for D (6 bases). The CDR3 length is 15 residues. Germline V lookup: CDR1 SNHLY, CDR2 FYNNEI. Trimming took 2 bases from V and 1 from J, leaving 11 bases between them. The CDR3 here is CASSENTGINYGYTF. The CDR3 DNA is TGTGCCAGCAGTGAAAACACAGGGATTAACTATGGCTACACCTTC. The complete variable domain, with remaining parts taken from reference TRBV2 and TRBJ1-2, reads EPEVTQTPSHQVTQMGQEVILRCVPISNHLYFYWYRQILGQKVEFLVSFYNNEISEKSEIFDDQFSVERPDGSNFTLKIRSTKLEDSAMYFCASSENTGINYGYTFGSGTRLTVV.

At least ten counts were recorded for this clonotype. The chain recombines TRBV7-2 with TRBJ2-3, with D perhaps TRBD1 (5 bases). The CDR3 totals 15 residues. The germline gives CDR1 SGHTA, CDR2 FQGNSA. V lost 5 bases, J lost 1 base, and 13 bases lay in between. The CDR3 DNA is TGTGCCAGCAGCAGCTTGGTCAGGGGCACAGATACGCAGTATTTT. As protein: CASSSLVRGTDTQYF.

This clonotype was detected many times. J is TRBJ2-6 and V is TRBV9; D not certain. The CDR3 extends over 15 amino acids. Germline V gene sequence: CDR1 SGDLS, CDR2 YYNGEE. The germline V and J ends were trimmed by 3 bases and 0 bases, with 7 bases remaining between them. Written as DNA, the CDR3 is TGTGCCAGCAGCGGTGTTGGCTCTGGGGCCAACGTCCTGACTTTC. It specifies CASSGVGSGANVLTF.

This clonotype occurred a few times. The chain is built from TRBV7-3 and TRBJ2-2, with D unresolved. The CDR3 covers 16 residues. Trimming shortened V by 3 bases and J by 0 bases, and 11 bases separated the two germline ends. Germline V gives CDR1 SGHTA, CDR2 FQGTGA. DNA of the CDR3: TGTGCCAGCAGCTTCGGCGGATTCCCGAACACCGGGGAGCTGTTTTTT. This sequence encodes CASSFGGFPNTGELFF.

This clonotype came up many times. The chain combines TRBV30 with TRBJ2-7; D possibly corresponds to TRBD2 (5 bases). CDR3 length equals 14 residues. Germline CDR1 reads GTSNPN; CDR2 reads SVGIG (reference sequence). V dropped 4 bases and J dropped 0 bases, with 13 bases sitting between them. The CDR3 bases are TGTGCCTGGACGGCGGAGGAAACCTCCTACGAGCAGTACTTC. It is translated as CAWTAEETSYEQYF. Drawing the rest from reference TRBV30 and TRBJ2-7, the complete variable domain is SQTIHQWPATLVQPVGSPLSLECTVEGTSNPNLYWYRQAAGRGLQLLFYSVGIGQISSEVPQNLSASRPQDRQFILSSKKLLLSDSGFYLCAWTAEETSYEQYFGPGTRLTVT.

This clonotype was observed at least ten times. This chain uses TRBV7-8 with TRBJ1-1; D uncertain. Germline-derived CDR1 and CDR2 are SGHVS and FQNEAQ. Trimming removed 2 bases from V and 3 bases from J, with 19 bases in between. The CDR3 is made up of 17 amino acids. CDR3 DNA: TGTGCCAGCAGCTTATCCAGGCCGTTCGATATGCACACTGAAGCTTTCTTT. Translating it yields CASSLSRPFDMHTEAFF.

This clonotype was seen more than once but under ten times. This chain links TRBV30 with TRBJ2-7; 9 bases are a match to TRBD2. CDR3 length: 17 amino acids. V lost 2 bases, J lost 1 base, and 12 bases stayed unmatched. Germline loops: CDR1 GTSNPN, CDR2 SVGIG (reference sequence). The CDR3 DNA is TGTGCCTGGAGTCCCCCCCCCCCCCTAGCGGGATCCTACGAGCAGTACTTC. Translation gives CAWSPPPPLAGSYEQYF.

This clonotype was recorded many times. This chain uses TRBV28 with TRBJ2-7, with D unclear. The ends were cut back, 3 bases at V and 4 bases at J, with 13 bases in the middle. The germline V gene encodes CDR1 MDHEN and CDR2 SYDVKM. The CDR3 extends over 14 amino acids. CDR3 DNA sequence: TGTGCCAGCAGTTTCCGGAGCTTTGGGTACGAGCAGTACTTC. Amino acids: CASSFRSFGYEQYF.

This clonotype has a handful of counts. This chain uses TRBV19 with TRBJ2-2; weak D call: TRBD2 (6 bases). In germline, CDR1 is LNHDA, CDR2 SQIVND (reference sequence). Trimming pared 5 bases from V and 4 bases from J, leaving 14 bases between. The CDR3 is 15 amino acids. CDR3 sequence reads: CASSREPRVTGELFF. The DNA for the CDR3 is TGTGCCAGTAGTCGGGAGCCACGGGTCACCGGGGAGCTGTTTTTT. The full variable domain, completed using reference TRBV19 and TRBJ2-2, is DGGITQSPKYLFRKEGQNVTLSCEQNLNHDAMYWYRQDPGQGLRLIYYSQIVNDFQKGDIAEGYSVSREKKESFPLTVTSAQKNPTAFYLCASSREPRVTGELFFGEGSRLTVL.

This clonotype was counted ten times or more. This sequence joins TRBV7-9 and TRBJ2-5; 7 nucleotides match TRBD1. The CDR3 has 15 amino acids. Trimming took 4 bases from V and 2 from J; bases not matched to a gene: 7. Per the germline V gene, CDR1 is SEHNR and CDR2 is FQNEAQ (reference sequence). The CDR3 DNA reads as TGTGCCAGCAGCTCACCCGGGACAGCACAAGAGACCCAGTACTTC. Translation: CASSSPGTAQETQYF.

This clonotype appeared a few times. Here the CDR3 omits its conserved ending phenylalanine or tryptophan, so a read error is the likely source. This rearrangement joins TRBV5-1 to TRBJ2-7, with D perhaps TRBD2 (6 bases). The CDR3 extends over 14 amino acids. Per the germline V gene, CDR1 is SGHRS and CDR2 is YFSETQ. Trimming pared 1 base from V and 3 bases from J, leaving 11 bases between. DNA of the CDR3: TGCGCCAGCAGCTTGTCGCGGAGGGACTACGAGCAGTACTCC. It encodes CASSLSRRDYEQYS.

This clonotype was picked up many times. The V and J genes are TRBV29-1 and TRBJ2-5; D is perhaps TRBD1 (5 bases). Per germline, CDR1 SQVTM and CDR2 ANQGSEA. The germline V and J ends were trimmed by 3 bases and 3 bases, with 11 bases remaining between them. The CDR3 is 13 residues long. As DNA, the CDR3 is TGCAGCGTTGATTTGACAGTCGAAGAGACCCAGTACTTC. Its protein product is CSVDLTVEETQYF.

A few counts support this clonotype. The chain has TRBV4-3 and TRBJ2-1; D gene ambiguous. CDR1 LGHNA and CDR2 YSLEER come from the germline V gene. The CDR3 loop spans 13 amino acids. The V gene lost 2 bases and the J gene lost 4 bases, with 6 bases spanning the gap. DNA of the CDR3: TGCGCCAGCAGCCAACTTACTTACAATGAGCAGTTCTTC. It translates to CASSQLTYNEQFF.

In this sample, this clonotype turned up many times. The chain links TRBV12-3 or TRBV12-4 to TRBJ2-4; a possible D gene is TRBD2 (5 bases). The CDR3 runs to 15 residues. Trimming took off 3 bases at V and 1 base at J, with 10 bases between the two ends. CDR3 bases: TGTGCCAGCAGTTTCATGTCGGGGGCCAAAAACATTCAGTACTTC. This encodes CASSFMSGAKNIQYF.

The table lists this clonotype with many counts. V gene TRBV5-1 combines with J gene TRBJ2-7; a possible D gene is TRBD2 (6 bases). This CDR3 has 13 amino acids. CDR1 is SGHRS, CDR2 YFSETQ, per germline. Trimming took off 2 bases at V and 6 bases at J, with 12 bases between the two ends. The CDR3 bases are TGCGCCAGCAGCTTCCCCGGGAGCGCCGAGCAGTACTTC. Translating it yields CASSFPGSAEQYF.

As regards this clonotype: This sequence may be a read error, since a much larger clone differs from it by one base. The chain carries TRBV28 and TRBJ2-7; maybe TRBD2 (5 bases). The germline V gene has CDR1 MDHEN and CDR2 SYDVKM. The CDR3 covers 15 residues. This chain's CDR3 is CAGSFRGRKSYEQYF. DNA of the CDR3: TGTGCCGGCAGTTTTCGCGGGCGTAAATCCTACGAGCAGTACTTC.